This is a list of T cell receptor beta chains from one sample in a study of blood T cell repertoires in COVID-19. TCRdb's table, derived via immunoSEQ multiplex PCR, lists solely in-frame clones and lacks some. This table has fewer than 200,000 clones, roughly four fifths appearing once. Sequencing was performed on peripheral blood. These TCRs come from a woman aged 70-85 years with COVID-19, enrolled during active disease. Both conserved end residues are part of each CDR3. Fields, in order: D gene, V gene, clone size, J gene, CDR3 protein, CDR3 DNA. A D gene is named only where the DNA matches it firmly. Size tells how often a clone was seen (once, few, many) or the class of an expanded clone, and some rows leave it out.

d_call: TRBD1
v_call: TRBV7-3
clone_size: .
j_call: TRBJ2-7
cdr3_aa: CASSLRDRDEQYF
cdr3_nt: TGTGCCAGCAGCTTAAGGGACAGGGACGAGCAGTACTTC

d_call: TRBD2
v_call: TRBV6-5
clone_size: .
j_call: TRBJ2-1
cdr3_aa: CASSSGLAGPNEQFF
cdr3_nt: TGTGCCAGCAGTTCTGGACTAGCGGGACCCAATGAGCAGTTCTTC

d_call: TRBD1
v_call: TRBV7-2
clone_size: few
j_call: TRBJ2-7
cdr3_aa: CASSIRTGAYEQYF
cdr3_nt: TGTGCCAGCAGCATTCGGACAGGGGCCTACGAGCAGTACTTC

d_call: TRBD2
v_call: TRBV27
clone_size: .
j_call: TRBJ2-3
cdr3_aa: CASSLWGASGSGLDTQYF
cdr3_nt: TGTGCCAGCAGTTTATGGGGCGCTAGCGGGAGTGGGCTGGATACGCAGTATTTT

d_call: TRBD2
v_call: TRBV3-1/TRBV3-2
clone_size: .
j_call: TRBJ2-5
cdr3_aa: CASSQEAGGGQTQYF
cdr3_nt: TGTGCCAGCAGCCAAGAGGCGGGAGGGGGGCAGACCCAGTACTTC

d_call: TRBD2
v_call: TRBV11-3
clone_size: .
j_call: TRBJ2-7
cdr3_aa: CASSAGRGFDYEQYF
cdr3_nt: TGTGCCAGCAGCGCCGGGAGGGGGTTCGACTACGAGCAGTACTTC

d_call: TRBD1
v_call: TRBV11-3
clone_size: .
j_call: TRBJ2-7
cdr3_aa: CASSYPTGDGEQYF
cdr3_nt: TGTGCCAGCAGCTATCCAACAGGGGATGGCGAGCAGTACTTC

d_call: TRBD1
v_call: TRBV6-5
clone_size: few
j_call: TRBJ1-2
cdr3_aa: CASSSQTGGSGYTF
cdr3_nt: TGTGCCAGCAGTTCTCAAACAGGGGGCTCCGGCTACACCTTC

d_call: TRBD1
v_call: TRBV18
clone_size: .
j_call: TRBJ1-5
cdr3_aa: CASSPGQGASNQPQHF
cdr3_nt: TGTGCCAGCTCACCAGGGCAGGGGGCAAGCAATCAGCCCCAGCATTTT

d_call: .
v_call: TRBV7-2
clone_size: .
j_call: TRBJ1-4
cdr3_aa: CASSPVGAPNEKLFF
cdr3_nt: TGTGCCAGCAGCCCGGTGGGGGCCCCTAATGAAAAACTGTTTTTT

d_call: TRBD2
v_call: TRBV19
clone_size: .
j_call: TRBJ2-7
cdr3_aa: CASTRTYNLAGGRYEQYF
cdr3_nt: TGTGCCAGCACTCGAACCTACAATTTAGCGGGAGGGAGATACGAGCAGTACTTC

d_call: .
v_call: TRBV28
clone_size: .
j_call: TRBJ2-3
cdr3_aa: CASSPVNGDTQYF
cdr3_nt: TGTGCCAGCAGTCCCGTGAACGGAGATACGCAGTATTTT

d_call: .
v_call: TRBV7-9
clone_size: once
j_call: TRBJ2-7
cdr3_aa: CASSRGSTYEQYF
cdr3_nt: TGTGCCAGCAGCCGGGGTTCAACCTACGAGCAGTACTTC

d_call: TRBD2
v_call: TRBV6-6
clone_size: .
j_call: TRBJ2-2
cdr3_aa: CASRGLNTGELFF
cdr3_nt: TGTGCCTCGCGGGGGTTGAACACCGGGGAGCTGTTTTTT

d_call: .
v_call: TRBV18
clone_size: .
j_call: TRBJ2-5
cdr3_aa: CASSPSQQETQYF
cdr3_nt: TGTGCCAGCTCACCTTCCCAACAAGAGACCCAGTACTTC

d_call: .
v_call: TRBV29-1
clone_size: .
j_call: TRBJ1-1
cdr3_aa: CSVRTQNTEAFF
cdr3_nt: TGCAGCGTCCGGACTCAGAACACTGAAGCTTTCTTT

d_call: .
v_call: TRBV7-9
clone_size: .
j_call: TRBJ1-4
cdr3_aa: CASSPTATNEKLFF
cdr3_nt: TGTGCCAGCAGCCCGACAGCAACTAATGAAAAACTGTTTTTT

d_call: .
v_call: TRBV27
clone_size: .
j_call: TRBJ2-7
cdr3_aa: CASSLYQGYEQYF
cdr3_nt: TGTGCCAGCAGTTTATACCAGGGCTACGAGCAGTACTTC

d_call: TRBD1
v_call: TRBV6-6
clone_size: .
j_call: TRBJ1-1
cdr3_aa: CASSQPGGEAFF
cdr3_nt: TGTGCCAGCAGCCAACCAGGGGGCGAAGCTTTCTTT

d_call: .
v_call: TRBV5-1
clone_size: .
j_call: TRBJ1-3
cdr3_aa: CASSFASGASGNTIYF
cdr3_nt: TGCGCCAGCAGCTTCGCCTCAGGGGCCTCTGGAAACACCATATATTTT

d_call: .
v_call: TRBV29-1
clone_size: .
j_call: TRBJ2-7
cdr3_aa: CSVVVTSSTYEQYF
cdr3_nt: TGCAGCGTTGTGGTGACATCTTCAACCTACGAGCAGTACTTC

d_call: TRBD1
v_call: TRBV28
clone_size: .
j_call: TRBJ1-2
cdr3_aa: CASSPGQLSNYGYTF
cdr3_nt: TGTGCCAGCAGTCCGGGACAGCTATCTAACTATGGCTACACCTTC

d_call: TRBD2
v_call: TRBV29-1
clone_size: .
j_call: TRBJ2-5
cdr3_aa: CSVPAGKETQYF
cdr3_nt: TGCAGCGTTCCAGCGGGAAAAGAGACCCAGTACTTC

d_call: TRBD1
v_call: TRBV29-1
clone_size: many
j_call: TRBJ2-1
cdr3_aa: CSVLTGDSSYNEQFF
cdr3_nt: TGCAGCGTTCTTACAGGGGACAGCTCCTACAATGAGCAGTTCTTC

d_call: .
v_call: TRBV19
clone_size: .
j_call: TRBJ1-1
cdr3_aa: CASRSHSLNTEAFF
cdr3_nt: TGTGCCAGTAGAAGTCACAGTCTGAACACTGAAGCTTTCTTT

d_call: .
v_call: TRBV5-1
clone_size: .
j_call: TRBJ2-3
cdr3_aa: CASSLAGGGGTDTQYF
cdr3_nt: TGCGCCAGCAGCTTGGCCGGAGGGGGCGGGACAGATACGCAGTATTTT

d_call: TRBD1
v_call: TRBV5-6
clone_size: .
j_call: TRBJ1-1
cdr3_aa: CASSLADRVAEAFF
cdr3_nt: TGTGCCAGCAGCTTGGCGGACAGGGTGGCTGAAGCTTTCTTT

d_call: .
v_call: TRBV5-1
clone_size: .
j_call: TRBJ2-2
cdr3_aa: CASSFRGADTGELFF
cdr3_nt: TGCGCCAGCAGCTTCCGGGGGGCGGACACCGGGGAGCTGTTTTTT

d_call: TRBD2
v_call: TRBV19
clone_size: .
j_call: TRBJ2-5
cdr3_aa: CASSTIGLAAQETQYF
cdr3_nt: TGTGCCAGTAGTACTATTGGACTAGCGGCCCAAGAGACCCAGTACTTC

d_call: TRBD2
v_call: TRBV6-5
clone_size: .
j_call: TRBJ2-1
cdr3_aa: CASSSHHLAGEGEQFF
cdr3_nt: TGTGCCAGCAGTTCCCACCACTTGGCGGGAGAGGGTGAGCAGTTCTTC

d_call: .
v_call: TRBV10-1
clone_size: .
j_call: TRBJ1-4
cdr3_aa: CASTPIAEGEKLFF
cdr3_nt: TGCGCCAGCACCCCAATAGCGGAGGGTGAAAAACTGTTTTTT

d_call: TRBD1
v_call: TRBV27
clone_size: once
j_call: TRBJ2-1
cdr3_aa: CASRLDRGVPAEFF
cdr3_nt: TGTGCCAGCAGGTTGGACAGGGGGGTTCCCGCCGAGTTCTTC

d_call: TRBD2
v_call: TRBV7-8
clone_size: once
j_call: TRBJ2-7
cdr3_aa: CASRGASGSYEQYF
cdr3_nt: TGTGCCAGCCGAGGGGCTAGCGGGAGCTACGAGCAGTACTTC

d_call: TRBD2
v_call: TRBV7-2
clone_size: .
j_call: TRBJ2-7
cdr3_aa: CASSRGLAGVYEQYF
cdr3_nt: TGTGCCAGCAGCCGGGGACTAGCGGGAGTCTACGAGCAGTACTTC

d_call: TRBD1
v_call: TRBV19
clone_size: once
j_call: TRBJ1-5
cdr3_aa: CASSIYGTGEVGSNQPQHF
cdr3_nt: TGTGCCAGTAGTATTTACGGGACAGGGGAGGTCGGGAGCAATCAGCCCCAGCATTTT

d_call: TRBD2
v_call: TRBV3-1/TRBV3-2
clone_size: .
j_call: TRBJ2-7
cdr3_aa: CASRDSGRVGEQYF
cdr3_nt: TGTGCCAGCAGAGATAGCGGGAGGGTCGGCGAGCAGTACTTC

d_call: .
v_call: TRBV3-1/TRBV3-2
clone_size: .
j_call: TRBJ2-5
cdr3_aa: CASSRGETQYF
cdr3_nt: TGTGCCAGCAGCCGAGGGGAGACCCAGTACTTC

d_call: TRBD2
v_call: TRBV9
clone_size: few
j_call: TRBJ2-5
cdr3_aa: CASSLRTGTSGSGETQYF
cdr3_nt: TGTGCCAGCAGCCTTCGTACCGGGACTAGCGGGAGCGGCGAGACCCAGTACTTC

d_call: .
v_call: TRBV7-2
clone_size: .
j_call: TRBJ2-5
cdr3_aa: CASSLNRAVLSGETQYF
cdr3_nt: TGTGCCAGCAGCCTTAACCGAGCGGTCCTGTCGGGAGAGACCCAGTACTTC

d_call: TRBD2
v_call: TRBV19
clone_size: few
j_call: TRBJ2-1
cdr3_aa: CASQTLADPREQFF
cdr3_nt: TGTGCCAGTCAGACTCTAGCGGACCCAAGGGAGCAGTTCTTC

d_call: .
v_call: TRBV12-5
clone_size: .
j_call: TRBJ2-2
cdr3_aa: CASGLVPGFGGNGELFF
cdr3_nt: TGTGCTAGTGGTTTGGTACCAGGGTTCGGCGGTAACGGGGAGCTGTTTTTT

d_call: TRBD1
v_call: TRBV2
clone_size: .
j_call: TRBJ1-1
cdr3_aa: CASDRGTENTEAFF
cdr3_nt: TGTGCCAGCGACCGAGGGACAGAGAACACTGAAGCTTTCTTT

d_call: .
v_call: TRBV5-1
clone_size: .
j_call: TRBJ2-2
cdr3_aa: CASSAGSETGELFF
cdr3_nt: TGCGCCAGCAGCGCGGGGTCTGAGACCGGGGAGCTGTTTTTT

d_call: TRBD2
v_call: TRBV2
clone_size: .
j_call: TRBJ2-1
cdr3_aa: CASSGSGRGNEQFF
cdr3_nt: TGTGCCAGCAGTGGTAGCGGGAGAGGGAATGAGCAGTTCTTC

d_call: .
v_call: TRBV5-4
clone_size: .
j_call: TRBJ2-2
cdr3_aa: CASSLLPGQSNTGELFF
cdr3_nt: TGTGCCAGCAGCCTCTTACCAGGACAGTCGAACACCGGGGAGCTGTTTTTT

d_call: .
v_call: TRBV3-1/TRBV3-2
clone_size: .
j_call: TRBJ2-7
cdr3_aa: CASSHLSSYEQYF
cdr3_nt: TGTGCCAGCAGCCATTTGTCCAGCTACGAGCAGTACTTC

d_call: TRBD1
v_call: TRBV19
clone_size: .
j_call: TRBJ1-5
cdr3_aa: CASTGQGYSNQPQHF
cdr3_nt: TGTGCCTCTACGGGACAGGGGTATAGCAATCAGCCCCAGCATTTT

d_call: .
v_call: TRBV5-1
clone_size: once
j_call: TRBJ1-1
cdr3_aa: CASTQTDKFEAFF
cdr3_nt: TGCGCCAGCACCCAGACAGATAAGTTTGAAGCTTTCTTT

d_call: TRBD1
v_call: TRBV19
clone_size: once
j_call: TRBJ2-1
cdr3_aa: CASNTGQDFYNEQFF
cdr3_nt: TGTGCCAGTAATACGGGACAGGATTTCTACAATGAGCAGTTCTTC

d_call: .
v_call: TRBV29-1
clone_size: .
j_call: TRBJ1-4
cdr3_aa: CSARDATNEKLFF
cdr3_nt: TGCAGCGCACGGGATGCAACTAATGAAAAACTGTTTTTT

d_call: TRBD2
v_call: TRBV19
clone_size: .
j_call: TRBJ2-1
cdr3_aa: CASSTRTSGRGSSYNEQFF
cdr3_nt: TGTGCCAGTAGTACCCGGACTAGCGGGAGAGGCAGCTCCTACAATGAGCAGTTCTTC

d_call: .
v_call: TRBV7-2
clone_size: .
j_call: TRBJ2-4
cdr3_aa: CASSLQSQNIQYF
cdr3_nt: TGTGCCAGCAGCTTACAGTCCCAAAACATTCAGTACTTC

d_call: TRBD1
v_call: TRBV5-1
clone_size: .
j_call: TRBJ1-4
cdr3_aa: CASSSGGREKLFF
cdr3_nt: TGCGCCAGCAGCTCAGGGGGACGGGAAAAACTGTTTTTT

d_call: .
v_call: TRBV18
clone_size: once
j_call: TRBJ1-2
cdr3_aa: CASSPTQGLAYGYTF
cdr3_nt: TGTGCCAGCTCACCCACCCAGGGGCTCGCCTATGGCTACACCTTC